The 6 T cell receptor beta chains listed next were all sequenced from one sample in a study of PD-1 blockade in classical Hodgkin lymphoma. There was relapse after autologous stem cell transplantation in every patient, and there was variation in brentuximab vedotin exposure. Some clones are missing from TCRdb's copy, which holds only in-frame ones; the method was immunoSEQ multiplex PCR. This table has about 39,000 clones, 69% appearing once. The sequences come from peripheral blood mononuclear cells (PBMCs), collected before the second cycle of nivolumab. These receptors originate from a human donor with classical Hodgkin lymphoma.

This clone has just a few counts. The chain couples TRBV28 to TRBJ1-1, with TRBD1 as a possible D gene (6 bases). The CDR3 covers 14 residues. Germline loops: CDR1 MDHEN, CDR2 SYDVKM. V was clipped by 5 bases and J by 0 bases, with 10 bases between them. This CDR3 is CASSPGQLNTEAFF. In DNA form, the CDR3 reads TGTGCCAGCAGTCCCGGACAGCTGAACACTGAAGCTTTCTTT.

This sequence joins TRBV6-5 and TRBJ2-5; a possible D gene is TRBD2 (5 bases). The CDR3 has 11 amino acids. Looked up from germline, CDR1 is MNHEY and CDR2 is SVGAGI. Trimming pared 8 bases from V and 4 bases from J, leaving 8 bases between. CDR3 residues: CASGSSETQYF. For the CDR3, the DNA is TGTGCCAGCGGGAGTTCAGAGACCCAGTACTTC.

This clone appeared once. The rearrangement links TRBV5-6 to TRBJ2-3, with TRBD2 matching over 7 bases. After removal of 2 bases from V and 1 base from J, the junction contained 4 bases not matched to a gene. The CDR3 runs to 15 residues. Germline CDR1 reads SGHDT; CDR2 reads YYEEEE. This chain's CDR3 is CASSFDGGGTDTQYF. CDR3 DNA: TGTGCCAGCAGCTTCGATGGGGGGGGCACAGATACGCAGTATTTT.

This clone has just a few counts. The J gene is TRBJ2-7, the V gene TRBV27; 9 bases match TRBD1. V was pared by 3 bases and J by 6 bases, with 9 bases of the junction left unmatched. The CDR3 consists of 15 residues. The germline gives CDR1 MNHEY, CDR2 SMNVEV (reference sequence). The CDR3 nucleotides read TGTGCCAGCAGTTTCTCGGGGACAGGGAGGTTCGAGCAGTACTTC. It codes for CASSFSGTGRFEQYF.

The V and J genes are TRBV11-2 and TRBJ1-3; D remains ambiguous. The ends were cut back, 5 bases at V and 0 bases at J, with 11 bases in the middle. This CDR3 has 15 amino acids. Germline V gene sequence: CDR1 SGHAT, CDR2 FQNNGV. Here the CDR3 reads CASSAADYSGNTIYF. In DNA form, the CDR3 reads TGTGCCAGCAGCGCCGCTGATTACTCTGGAAACACCATATATTTT.

By share of the sample, this clone is medium-sized. The CDR3 sequence: CASSTDRNTEAFF. In nucleotides, the CDR3 is TGTGCCAGCAGCACGGACAGGAACACTGAAGCTTTCTTT. The chain combines TRBV7-3 with TRBJ1-1; D perhaps matches TRBD1 (6 bases). CDR1 and CDR2 (germline): SGHTA, FQGTGA. V was shortened by 5 bases and J by 1 base, with 8 bases between the two germline ends. The CDR3 sequence is 13 residues long.